This T cell receptor (beta chain) was recovered during a study of blood T cell repertoires in COVID-19. About the study: There were acute and convalescent COVID-19 samples, and they came from the United States, Italy and Spain. Sources were T cells, B-cell-depleted T cells, or PBMCs; the material itself was cDNA or gDNA.

Authors' data handling: It was from reference gene primer amplification that nucleated cell counts were estimated. Measured with immunoSEQ multiplex PCR; TCRdb has only the in-frame clones, and not every one. D and trimming come from the DNA, and the V and J calls and clone size come from that table. The table records more than 95,000 clones, over 75% of them present only once. The germline V gene encodes CDR1 LNHDA and CDR2 SQIVND (reference sequence). This CDR3 comprises 15 residues. The germline V and J ends were trimmed by 4 bases and 0 bases, with 12 bases remaining between them. This clone was observed a single time.

Sequenced: peripheral blood. The clonotype was recovered from a man aged 55 to 70 with acute or convalescent COVID-19. V gene TRBV19 combines with J gene TRBJ1-1; D call uncertain. The CDR3 loop reads CASSTRQEMNTEAFF. CDR3 DNA sequence: TGTGCCAGTAGTACAAGACAAGAAATGAACACTGAAGCTTTCTTT.